This T cell receptor beta chain is drawn from a study of vaccination effects on CD4 cells after COVID-19. Study-wide context: Samples collected post-vaccine were obtained a median of 72 days after the second dose.

Worth noting for this clone: Its antigen is undetermined.

TCRdb keeps only in-frame clones here, not all; method: immunoSEQ multiplex PCR. The sample includes 45,000 to 55,000 clones, about three quarters of them seen just once. At the end of less than 12 days of culture, CD4+ T cells were isolated. Each participant received a vaccine that was either BNT162b2 or mRNA-1273, given as two doses. Cells had half their medium changed to IL-2 medium on days 3 and 7. The material was CD4+ T cells from PBMCs cultured without peptide, obtained after COVID-19 vaccination. This TCR came from a human donor who received a COVID-19 vaccine.

CDR3 nucleotide sequence: TGTGCCAGCGTTGGGGGGCCGGGGCAGCCCCAGCATTTT. As protein: CASVGGPGQPQHF. V is TRBV2 and J is TRBJ1-5; maybe TRBD1 (6 bases). CDR3 length equals 13 residues. V lost 8 bases to trimming and J lost 7 bases, with 15 bases between them. CDR1 and CDR2 from the germline V gene are SNHLY and FYNNEI.